The 23 T cell receptor beta chains listed next were all sequenced from one sample in a study of cytomegalovirus exposure and HLA in healthy donors. PCR amplification relied on 60 Vbeta primers (plus 13 Jbeta primers). Clones were read by immunoSEQ multiplex PCR, and TCRdb kept only the in-frame ones, dropping some. The data hold 150,000 to 200,000 clones, with around 77% observed a single time. Sample: PBMCs. The receptors derive from a woman in her thirties in good health and CMV-seronegative.

This clone has a handful of counts. The J gene is TRBJ2-2, the V gene TRBV5-1, with 10 nucleotides matching TRBD2. CDR3 size: 17 residues. J was trimmed by 5 bases and V by 2 bases; bases with no gene match: 9. The germline gives CDR1 SGHRS, CDR2 YFSETQ. CDR3 nucleotide sequence: TGCGCCAGCAGCTTTTCTCTAGCGGGAGAGGGAACCGGGGAGCTGTTTTTT. This encodes CASSFSLAGEGTGELFF.

CDR3 sequence (DNA): TGCAGCGTTCTGACTAGCGGAGAGACCCAGTACTTC. It specifies CSVLTSGETQYF. This chain uses TRBV29-1 with TRBJ2-5; TRBD2 matches at 9 bases. CDR1 is SQVTM and CDR2 is ANQGSEA in the germline V gene. The CDR3 sequence is 12 residues long. V lost 5 bases, J lost 4 bases, and 2 bases stayed unmatched. Variable domain in full (rest from reference TRBV29-1 and TRBJ2-5): SAVISQKPSRDICQRGTSLTIQCQVDSQVTMMFWYRQQPGQSLTLIATANQGSEATYESGFVIDKFPISRPNLTFSTLTVSNMSPEDSSIYLCSVLTSGETQYFGPGTRLLVL.

The V and J genes are TRBV6-5 and TRBJ2-5; 8 nucleotides align to TRBD1. The V segment lost 6 bases and the J segment 4 bases; nucleotides outside the gene matches: 10. The CDR3 contains 15 residues. CDR1 is MNHEY and CDR2 is SVGAGI in the germline V gene. The DNA of the CDR3 is TGTGCCAGCAGCTCCCACACAGGGGGTCGAGAGACCCAGTACTTC. Amino acids: CASSSHTGGRETQYF.

The genes are TRBV7-3 and TRBJ1-4, with D unclear. Germline V gene sequence: CDR1 SGHTA, CDR2 FQGTGA. V was pared by 2 bases and J by 0 bases, with 13 bases between. The CDR3 sequence is 17 residues long. As DNA, the CDR3 is TGTGCCAGCAGCTTATGGGCAGGCCCCGCAACTAATGAAAAACTGTTTTTT. Its protein product is CASSLWAGPATNEKLFF.

The rearrangement joins TRBV7-3 to TRBJ2-1; 9 bases align to TRBD2. The CDR3 runs 21 residues. J was trimmed by 3 bases and V by 0 bases; bases with no gene match: 18. In germline, CDR1 is SGHTA, CDR2 FQGTGA. The CDR3 loop is CASSLTGGSGRMAGVYNEQFF. DNA for the CDR3: TGTGCCAGCAGCTTAACGGGGGGTAGCGGGAGAATGGCTGGTGTCTACAATGAGCAGTTCTTC.

This clone turned up a few times. This chain links TRBV14 with TRBJ2-7; D might be TRBD2 (6 bases). The CDR3 length is 16 residues. Per the germline V gene, CDR1 is SGHDN and CDR2 is FVKESK. V was trimmed by 3 bases and J by 5 bases, leaving 20 bases between them. The CDR3 reads CASSQQARRGGHEQYF. Written as DNA, the CDR3 is TGTGCCAGCAGCCAGCAGGCTAGGCGGGGTGGCCACGAGCAGTACTTC.

This chain links TRBV6-5 with TRBJ2-7; D might be TRBD2 (6 bases). V dropped 0 bases and J dropped 2 bases, with 8 bases sitting between them. Germline CDR1 and CDR2: MNHEY and SVGAGI. The CDR3 length is 14 residues. Here the CDR3 DNA reads TGTGCCAGCAGTTACTCGGAGGGGCCCTACGAGCAGTACTTC. Its translation is CASSYSEGPYEQYF.

In its sample, this clone was seen once. CDR3 region: CASSLRTGAYTGELFF. The CDR3 coding sequence is TGTGCCAGCAGCTTAAGAACAGGGGCCTACACCGGGGAGCTGTTTTTT. V and J are TRBV7-6 and TRBJ2-2, with TRBD1 matching 7 bases. The CDR3 loop spans 16 amino acids. CDR1 is SGHVS and CDR2 is FNYEAQ in the germline V gene. V dropped 2 bases and J dropped 3; count of bases not matched to a gene: 6.

This clone was observed a single time. One end of the junction does not line up with germline, which may come from a read error. The rearrangement links TRBV5-8 to TRBJ1-2, with D possibly matching TRBD1 (5 bases). Germline lookup yields CDR1 SGHTS and CDR2 YDEGEE. The CDR3 covers 10 residues. CDR3: CASSLRQGSF. CDR3 sequence (DNA): TGTGCCAGCAGCTTGAGGCAGGGATCTTTC. The complete variable domain, with remaining parts taken from reference TRBV5-8 and TRBJ1-2, reads EAGVTQSPTHLIKTRGQQATLRCSPISGHTSVYWYQQALGLGLQFLLWYDEGEERNRGNFPPRFSGRQFPNYSSELNVNALELEDSALYLCASSLRQGSFGSGTRLTVV.

The chain employs TRBV27 and TRBJ2-1; 7 nucleotides align to TRBD2. The CDR3 extends over 15 amino acids. CDR1 is MNHEY, CDR2 SMNVEV, per germline (reference sequence). Losses at the gene ends were 3 bases for V and 6 bases for J; bases not matched to a gene: 8. The CDR3 is CASSFGGLVSNEQFF. The CDR3, as DNA: TGTGCCAGCAGTTTCGGCGGACTAGTAAGCAATGAGCAGTTCTTC.

The chain uses TRBV15 and TRBJ2-1; no reliable D call. V was cut by 3 bases and J by 4 bases, with 7 bases left in between. The CDR3 runs to 13 residues. Germline V lookup: CDR1 LNHNV, CDR2 YYDKDF (reference sequence). Here the CDR3 reads CATSSAQYNEQFF. The CDR3 DNA reads as TGTGCCACCAGCAGTGCACAGTACAATGAGCAGTTCTTC.

V and J are TRBV14 and TRBJ2-3; D is possibly TRBD2 (6 bases). The CDR3 has 13 residues. Per the germline V gene, CDR1 is SGHDN and CDR2 is FVKESK. With 6 bases removed from V and 5 bases from J, the gap between germline ends came to 12 bases. DNA for the CDR3: TGTGCCAGCAGTCACCTGGGGGGAGATACGCAGTATTTT. Residues: CASSHLGGDTQYF.

The chain combines TRBV15 with TRBJ2-2, with unresolved D. This CDR3 contains 12 residues. The ends were cut back, 5 bases at V and 11 bases at J, with 12 bases in the middle. From germline, CDR1 is LNHNV and CDR2 YYDKDF (reference sequence). CDR3 DNA: TGTGCCACCAGCCCGTTCCTAGGAGAGCTGTTTTTT. As protein: CATSPFLGELFF.

V gene TRBV7-6 combines with J gene TRBJ2-3; 10 nucleotides line up with TRBD1. J gave up 14 bases and V 4 bases, and 9 bases lay outside the gene matches. The CDR3 is 13 residues long. Germline CDR1 is SGHVS and CDR2 is FNYEAQ. The CDR3 reads CASSSIGQGVMYF. The CDR3 DNA is TGTGCCAGCAGCTCCATAGGACAGGGGGTTATGTATTTT.

The V call is TRBV5-1, the J call TRBJ2-1; D unresolved. From germline, CDR1 is SGHRS and CDR2 YFSETQ. Between the trimmed V and J ends, which lost 4 bases and 6 bases, there was a span of 8 bases. The CDR3 is 12 residues long. CDR3 in amino acids: CASSPVFNEQFF. The CDR3 region has the DNA TGCGCCAGCAGCCCCGTGTTCAATGAGCAGTTCTTC. Complete variable domain (other parts from reference TRBV5-1 and TRBJ2-1): KAGVTQTPRYLIKTRGQQVTLSCSPISGHRSVSWYQQTPGQGLQFLFEYFSETQRNKGNFPGRFSGRQFSNSRSEMNVSTLELGDSALYLCASSPVFNEQFFGPGTRLTVL.

As for this clone: Mismatch with germline at one junction end may stem from a read error. The chain couples TRBV5-6 to TRBJ2-3; the match to TRBD1 covers 8 bases. Per the germline V gene, CDR1 is SGHDT and CDR2 is YYEEEE. The CDR3 length is 14 residues. This chain's CDR3 is CVSSWDRSTDTQYF. The DNA for the CDR3 is TGTGTCAGCAGCTGGGACAGGAGCACAGATACGCAGTATTTT.

This clone was seen only once. The genes are TRBV7-8 and TRBJ2-7; 8 nucleotides align to TRBD2. The germline V gene encodes CDR1 SGHVS and CDR2 FQNEAQ. The CDR3 spans 15 residues. V was pared by 5 bases and J by 0 bases, with 6 bases of the junction left unmatched. DNA for the CDR3: TGTGCCAGCAGCACACTACTAGCGGACTCCTACGAGCAGTACTTC. Residues: CASSTLLADSYEQYF.

The table lists this clone with a few counts. The rearrangement uses TRBV29-1 and TRBJ1-1; D is undetermined. V was pared by 7 bases and J by 0 bases, with 6 bases between. The germline V gene encodes CDR1 SQVTM and CDR2 ANQGSEA. The CDR3 is 11 residues long. The CDR3 region is CSATVNTEAFF. The CDR3 DNA follows: TGCAGCGCCACGGTGAACACTGAAGCTTTCTTT.

The rearrangement links TRBV27 to TRBJ2-7, with D maybe TRBD2 (5 bases). The germline CDR1 and CDR2 sequences are MNHEY and SMNVEV (reference sequence). Deletions cut 5 bases from V and 3 bases from J, with 17 bases between. This CDR3 contains 15 residues. CDR3 coding DNA: TGTGCCAGCAGTCCCGCAGTGTCTCGGGGCTACGAGCAGTACTTC. Protein sequence: CASSPAVSRGYEQYF.

The chain has TRBV11-2 and TRBJ2-5; the match to TRBD1 covers 8 bases. The CDR3 sequence is 14 residues long. The V gene's germline CDR1 is SGHAT and CDR2 FQNNGV. V dropped 5 bases and J dropped 4; count of bases not matched to a gene: 6. CDR3 sequence reads: CASSEDRAGETQYF. As DNA, the CDR3 is TGTGCCAGCAGCGAGGACAGGGCGGGAGAGACCCAGTACTTC.

The CDR3 DNA sequence: TGTGCCAGCAGCTTAGTTCTAGCGCCCAATGAGCAGTTCTTC. It specifies CASSLVLAPNEQFF. The chain has TRBV7-9 and TRBJ2-1; D perhaps matches TRBD2 (6 bases). The CDR3 sequence is 14 residues long. Per the germline V gene, CDR1 is SEHNR and CDR2 is FQNEAQ (reference sequence). V was cut by 1 base and J by 6 bases, with 10 bases left in between.

The chain links TRBV7-6 to TRBJ2-7; tentative D call: TRBD2 (6 bases). From germline, CDR1 is SGHVS and CDR2 FNYEAQ. Trimming cost V 0 bases and J 0 bases, with 15 bases left between them. The CDR3 totals 17 residues. The DNA of the CDR3 is TGTGCCAGCAGCTTAGCACAGCCTAGCGCGAACTCCTACGAGCAGTACTTC. Translating gives CASSLAQPSANSYEQYF. The full variable domain, its missing parts supplied by reference TRBV7-6 and TRBJ2-7, is GAGVSQSPRYKVTKRGQDVALRCDPISGHVSLYWYRQALGQGPEFLTYFNYEAQQDKSGLPNDRFSAERPEGSISTLTIQRTEQRDSAMYRCASSLAQPSANSYEQYFGPGTRLTVT.

This clone was detected only a few times. This chain connects TRBV4-3 to TRBJ2-1; the match to TRBD2 covers 9 bases. The junction had 8 bases not matched to a gene; V was cut back by 1 base and J by 4 bases. This CDR3 is 17 amino acids long. Germline V gives CDR1 LGHNA, CDR2 YSLEER. CDR3: CASSQGEAGGGYNEQFF. CDR3 bases: TGCGCCAGCAGCCAAGGGGAAGCGGGAGGAGGGTACAATGAGCAGTTCTTC.